A selection of T cell receptor beta chains follows, all from one sample in a study of OX40 agonist ivuxolimab in advanced cancers. The method was immunoSEQ multiplex PCR; TCRdb's version includes in-frame clones alone and lacks a portion of them. The data hold about 28,000 clones, with 85% observed a single time. The sample in question was CD4+ or CD8+ T cells sorted from blood, obtained in a trial of the OX40 agonist ivuxolimab. The source is an adult with an advanced solid tumor such as melanoma, head and neck, liver or kidney cancer. Each CDR3 is given with its conserved first and last residue. The order of the fields is D gene, V gene, clone size, J gene, CDR3 protein, CDR3 DNA. The D gene is left open where the match is weak. A clone size is listed for some rows: how often the clone was seen (once, few, many), or a class if it is expanded.

>-|TRBV7-6|-|TRBJ2-7
CASSSSPGPTDIHEQYF
TGTGCCAGCAGCTCATCTCCCGGGCCGACAGACATCCACGAGCAGTACTTC
>TRBD1|TRBV4-3|-|TRBJ2-7
CASNSTGDDHEQYF
TGCGCCAGCAACTCTACAGGGGACGACCACGAGCAGTACTTC
>TRBD1|TRBV6-6|-|TRBJ1-1
CASSPGTGTEAFF
TGTGCCAGCAGTCCCGGGACAGGGACTGAAGCTTTCTTT
>-|TRBV4-3|medium-sized|TRBJ2-7
CASSQDWYGTYEQYF
TGCGCCAGCAGCCAAGATTGGTACGGGACCTACGAGCAGTACTTC
>-|TRBV6-5|-|TRBJ2-2
CASSYSVGGGELFF
TGTGCCAGCAGTTACTCAGTCGGAGGCGGGGAGCTGTTTTTT
>-|TRBV7-2|-|TRBJ1-5
CASSLIVAGLGQPQHF
TGTGCCAGCAGCTTAATAGTCGCAGGATTGGGTCAGCCCCAGCATTTT
>-|TRBV5-5|-|TRBJ2-1
CASSLGNSGYNEQFF
TGTGCCAGCAGCTTGGGGAACAGCGGCTACAATGAGCAGTTCTTC
>-|TRBV7-6|-|TRBJ2-3
CASSFAGGTDTQYF
TGTGCCAGCAGCTTTGCAGGGGGCACAGATACGCAGTATTTT
>-|TRBV30|-|TRBJ1-5
CAWNPGGSNQPQHF
TGTGCCTGGAATCCCGGCGGGAGCAATCAGCCCCAGCATTTT
>-|TRBV6-6|once|TRBJ1-1
CASSYSGGSTEAFF
TGTGCCAGCAGTTACTCTGGGGGAAGCACTGAAGCTTTCTTT
>-|TRBV27|-|TRBJ2-2
CASSLEGGPDTGELFF
TGTGCCAGCAGTTTAGAAGGGGGGCCGGACACCGGGGAGCTGTTTTTT
>-|TRBV29-1|-|TRBJ2-7
CSVADGAGYEQYF
TGCAGCGTTGCCGATGGGGCAGGCTACGAGCAGTACTTC
>-|TRBV4-2|-|TRBJ2-3
CASSQESLDADTQYF
TGTGCCAGCAGCCAAGAGTCCCTGGATGCAGATACGCAGTATTTT
>-|TRBV27|-|TRBJ1-2
CASSIGRPNYGYTF
TGTGCCAGCTCGATTGGGCGCCCCAACTATGGCTACACCTTC
>-|TRBV4-2|-|TRBJ1-1
CASSHLTGVSTEAFF
TGTGCCAGCAGCCACCTGACCGGGGTTAGCACTGAAGCTTTCTTT
>-|TRBV6-5|-|TRBJ1-2
CASSYGVWHGYTF
TGTGCCAGCAGTTACGGGGTCTGGCATGGCTACACCTTC
>-|TRBV7-8|-|TRBJ1-1
CASTWTRLGGEAFF
TGTGCCAGCACCTGGACACGCTTGGGGGGTGAAGCTTTCTTT
>TRBD2|TRBV4-2|once|TRBJ2-7
CASSQESSGTYEQYF
TGTGCCAGCAGCCAAGAGTCTAGCGGGACCTACGAGCAGTACTTC
>TRBD2|TRBV7-9|-|TRBJ2-1
CASRESGGSYNEQFF
TGTGCCAGCAGGGAGAGCGGGGGGTCTTACAATGAGCAGTTCTTC
>-|TRBV4-2|-|TRBJ2-1
CASSPRWGAPNEQFF
TGTGCCAGCAGCCCCCGATGGGGGGCCCCCAATGAGCAGTTCTTC
>-|TRBV28|-|TRBJ1-6
CASSFLAGSYNSPLHF
TGTGCCAGCAGTTTTTTGGCCGGCTCCTATAATTCACCCCTCCACTTT
>-|TRBV9|few|TRBJ1-2
CASTGDGVNYGYTF
TGTGCCAGCACCGGGGACGGCGTTAACTATGGCTACACCTTC
>TRBD1|TRBV4-3|-|TRBJ2-7
CASSQDGTGGSYEQYF
TGCGCCAGCAGCCAAGATGGGACAGGGGGCTCCTACGAGCAGTACTTC
>-|TRBV7-2|-|TRBJ2-1
CASSESYEQFF
TGTGCCAGCAGCGAATCATATGAGCAGTTCTTC
>TRBD1|TRBV6-5|-|TRBJ1-1
CASRVRQGDNTEAFF
TGTGCCAGCAGAGTCAGACAGGGGGATAACACTGAAGCTTTCTTT
>-|TRBV2|-|TRBJ2-7
CASSFEEEQYF
TGTGCCAGCAGTTTCGAAGAGGAGCAGTACTTC
>-|TRBV6-5|-|TRBJ2-2
CASSYFGGGELFF
TGTGCCAGCAGTTATTTCGGGGGCGGGGAGCTGTTTTTT
>-|TRBV7-9|-|TRBJ2-7
CASSLVSTYEQYF
TGTGCCAGCAGCTTAGTCTCCACCTACGAGCAGTACTTC
>-|TRBV7-6|few|TRBJ2-3
CASSLEELDSDTQYF
TGTGCCAGCAGCTTAGAGGAACTAGATTCAGATACGCAGTATTTT
>-|TRBV6-6|-|TRBJ1-3
CASSYTTSGNTIYF
TGTGCCAGCAGTTACACTACAAGTGGAAACACCATATATTTT
>TRBD1|TRBV27|-|TRBJ2-3
CASSLRGLSTDTQYF
TGTGCCAGCAGTTTGAGGGGGCTTAGCACAGATACGCAGTATTTT
>TRBD1|TRBV19|-|TRBJ2-7
CASSIGQGVSSSYEQYF
TGTGCCAGTAGTATAGGACAGGGAGTTTCCTCCTCCTACGAGCAGTACTTC
>TRBD2|TRBV11-2|-|TRBJ2-3
CASSLASGESQYF
TGTGCCAGCAGCTTAGCAAGCGGGGAGTCGCAGTATTTT